This T cell receptor beta chain was observed in a study of PD-L1 blockade in urothelial cancer. The wider study: After treatment start, blood was analyzed at 3 weeks (second dose) and at 6 weeks.

Time point here: pretreatment peripheral blood. Broader study findings: Lower pretreatment blood TCR clonality, under the median, predicted better survival, researchers reported.

Profiling relied on immunoSEQ multiplex PCR, and the TCRdb table lists in-frame clones only, not all of them. Of around 100,000 clones listed, roughly 87% were seen once; the top ten hold 2% to 2.5%. V was pared by 4 bases and J by 6 bases, with 10 bases of the junction left unmatched. Germline CDR1 is MNHNS and CDR2 is SASEGT. The CDR3 consists of 16 residues. Worth noting for this clone: Its specificity is not known.

The specimen comprised PBMCs, sampled around atezolizumab (anti-PD-L1) treatment. This chain joins TRBV6-1 and TRBJ2-1; 9 bases agree with TRBD1. The clonotype originates from a man aged 60-69 years with urothelial cancer. CDR3 DNA: TGTGCCAGCAGTGTCGCCGGACAGGGGATTTTCAATGAGCAGTTCTTC. Translated: CASSVAGQGIFNEQFF.